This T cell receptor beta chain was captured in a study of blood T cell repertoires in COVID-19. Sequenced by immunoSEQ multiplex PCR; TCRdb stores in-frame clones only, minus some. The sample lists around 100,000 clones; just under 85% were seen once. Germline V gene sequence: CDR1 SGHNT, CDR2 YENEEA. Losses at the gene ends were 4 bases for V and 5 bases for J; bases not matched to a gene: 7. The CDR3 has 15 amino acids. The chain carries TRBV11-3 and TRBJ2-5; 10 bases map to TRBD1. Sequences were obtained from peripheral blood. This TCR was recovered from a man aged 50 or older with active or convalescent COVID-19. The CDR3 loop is CASSWDRGRRETQYF. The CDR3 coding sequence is TGTGCCAGCAGCTGGGACAGGGGAAGGAGGGAGACCCAGTACTTC.